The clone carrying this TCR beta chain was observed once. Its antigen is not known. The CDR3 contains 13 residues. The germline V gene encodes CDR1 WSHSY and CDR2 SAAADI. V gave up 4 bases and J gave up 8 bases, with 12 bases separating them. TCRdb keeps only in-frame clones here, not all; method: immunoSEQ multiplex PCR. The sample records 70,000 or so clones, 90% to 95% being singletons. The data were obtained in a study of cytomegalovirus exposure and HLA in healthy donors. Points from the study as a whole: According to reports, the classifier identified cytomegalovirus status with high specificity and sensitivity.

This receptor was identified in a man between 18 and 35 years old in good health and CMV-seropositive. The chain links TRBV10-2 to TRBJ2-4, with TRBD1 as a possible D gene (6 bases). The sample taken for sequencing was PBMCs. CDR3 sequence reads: CASSAGARDIQYF. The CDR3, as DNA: TGCGCCAGCAGTGCAGGGGCGCGGGACATTCAGTACTTC.